A selection of T cell receptor beta chains follows, all from one sample in a study of T-cell memory formation after mild COVID-19. TCRdb reprocessed the 5' RACE reads with MiXCR, giving one entry per CDR3 protein. The table lists roughly 250,000 distinct CDR3 sequences, roughly 17% of them singletons. The specimen sequenced was PBMCs or a T cell subset sorted from them (not recorded which). The receptors come from a man aged 18-30 years who had mild COVID-19 (a few samples of this study predate the infection). Cell type and time point are not known. CDR3s include the opening cysteine and the closing phenylalanine or tryptophan. The D gene is left open where the match is weak. A clone size is listed for some rows: how often the clone was seen (once, few, many), or a class if it is expanded.

V	J	size	D	CDR3	DNA
TRBV7-9	TRBJ2-7	few	-	CASSFMDEWAYEQYF	TGTGCCAGCAGCTTTATGGACGAATGGGCCTACGAGCAGTACTTC
TRBV9	TRBJ2-5	-	-	CASSVWEGGSQETQYF	TGTGCCAGCAGCGTATGGGAGGGGGGTTCCCAAGAGACCCAGTACTTC
TRBV7-2	TRBJ2-5	-	TRBD2	CASSFPRLAGLGTQYF	TGTGCCAGCAGCTTCCCGAGACTAGCGGGGTTGGGGACCCAGTACTTC
TRBV28	TRBJ1-1	many	-	CASSYPTRRTEAFF	TGTGCCAGCAGTTATCCGACAAGGAGGACTGAAGCTTTCTTT
TRBV7-9	TRBJ1-2	few	-	CASSSTEYGYTF	TGTGCCAGCAGCTCGACAGAATATGGCTACACCTTC
TRBV11-2	TRBJ2-1	-	TRBD2	CASKRGPYNEQFF	TGTGCCAGCAAGCGGGGACCTTACAATGAGCAGTTCTTC
TRBV6-5	TRBJ1-4	few	-	CASSYSGAEVEKLFF	TGTGCCAGCAGTTACTCCGGGGCGGAGGTCGAAAAACTGTTTTTT
TRBV11-2	TRBJ2-5	few	-	CASSSEGRVTQYF	TGTGCCAGCAGCTCAGAGGGACGAGTGACCCAGTACTTC
TRBV12-3/TRBV12-4	TRBJ2-7	few	-	CASSYRDQEQYF	TGTGCCAGCAGTTACCGGGACCAGGAGCAGTACTTC
TRBV7-2	TRBJ2-7	-	-	CASSLTGTYTSYEQYF	TGTGCCAGCAGCCTTACCGGGACATACACCTCCTACGAGCAGTACTTC
TRBV18	TRBJ1-2	-	-	CASSSSGMSTF	TGTGCCAGCTCGTCCTCCGGGATGAGCACCTTC
TRBV6-5	TRBJ2-1	-	-	CASSFLRAGSYNEQFF	TGTGCCAGCAGTTTTCTGCGGGCGGGCTCCTACAATGAGCAGTTCTTC
TRBV28	TRBJ1-6	many	TRBD1	CASSRSGTGNSPLHF	TGTGCCAGCAGCCGTTCCGGGACAGGGAATTCACCCCTCCACTTT
TRBV5-1	TRBJ2-7	-	TRBD1	CASSTRDSYEQYF	TGCGCCAGCAGCACACGGGACAGCTACGAGCAGTACTTC
TRBV27	TRBJ1-6	many	-	CASMVGSVNSPLHF	TGTGCCAGCATGGTGGGCTCTGTTAATTCACCCCTCCACTTT
TRBV6-5	TRBJ1-2	few	-	CASSYSYRAGGYTF	TGTGCCAGCAGTTACTCATACAGGGCGGGTGGCTACACCTTC
TRBV7-2	TRBJ1-1	-	-	CASSTGTLNTEAFF	TGTGCCAGCAGCACCGGGACATTGAACACTGAAGCTTTCTTT
TRBV4-1	TRBJ2-3	-	-	CASSPQSDTQYF	TGCGCCAGCAGCCCGCAGTCAGATACGCAGTATTTT
TRBV5-1	TRBJ2-5	few	-	CASSIGAQSETQYF	TGCGCCAGCAGCATAGGGGCCCAGAGCGAGACCCAGTACTTC
TRBV9	TRBJ2-5	-	-	CASSVATGGETQYF	TGTGCCAGCAGCGTAGCTACGGGCGGGGAGACCCAGTACTTC
TRBV12-3/TRBV12-4	TRBJ1-1	-	TRBD1	CASRTNPRTGNAFF	TGTGCCAGCAGAACTAACCCAAGGACAGGGAACGCTTTCTTT
TRBV20-1	TRBJ2-7	-	-	CSARDVRTASYEQYF	TGCAGTGCTAGAGATGTGAGGACAGCGAGCTACGAGCAGTACTTC
TRBV30	TRBJ1-1	-	-	CAWDRLNTEAFF	TGTGCCTGGGACAGGCTGAACACTGAAGCTTTCTTT
TRBV20-1	TRBJ2-4	few	-	CSARPMDPNHLAKNIQYF	TGCAGTGCTAGACCCATGGACCCTAATCATCTAGCCAAAAACATTCAGTACTTC
TRBV2	TRBJ1-6	-	-	CASMGRINSPLHF	TGTGCCAGCATGGGCAGGATTAATTCACCCCTCCACTTT
TRBV12-3/TRBV12-4	TRBJ2-3	-	-	CASSPAGGRSTDTQYF	TGTGCCAGCAGCCCCGCCGGGGGGCGAAGCACAGATACGCAGTATTTT
TRBV7-6	TRBJ2-3	many	-	CASSSDPGHTQYF	TGTGCCAGCAGCTCAGACCCCGGACATACGCAGTATTTT